These 32 T cell receptor beta chains were all obtained from the same sample, sequenced in a study of blood T cell repertoires in COVID-19. Repertoires were generated with immunoSEQ multiplex PCR, while TCRdb's copy carries only in-frame clones and drops some. The sample holds under 130,000 clones; over 75% are singletons and the top ten take about a third. The sequencing input was peripheral blood. Receptors originate from an elderly woman with acute or convalescent COVID-19.

The chain carries TRBV6-5 and TRBJ1-5, with D perhaps matching TRBD1 (5 bases). V gave up 6 bases and J gave up 3 bases, with 9 bases separating them. From germline, CDR1 is MNHEY and CDR2 SVGAGI. The CDR3 is 13 amino acids. Here the CDR3 reads CASSSTVNQPQHF. The CDR3 DNA sequence: TGTGCCAGCAGCTCGACAGTCAATCAGCCCCAGCATTTT.

A few counts support this clone. The rearrangement joins TRBV30 to TRBJ2-7, with TRBD1 as a possible D gene (5 bases). There are 15 residues in the CDR3. From germline, CDR1 is GTSNPN and CDR2 SVGIG (reference sequence). Trimming removed 1 base at V and 2 bases at J, with 15 bases between. CDR3 nucleotide sequence: TGTGCCTGGAGTGAACAGGTGGGTGCCCCCTACGAGCAGTACTTC. It codes for CAWSEQVGAPYEQYF.

In DNA form, the CDR3 reads TGTGCCAGCAGCCCGGGACTAACCCTAGCAACTAATGAAAAACTGTTTTTT. This codes for CASSPGLTLATNEKLFF. V and J are TRBV3-1 (or the pseudogene TRBV3-2) and TRBJ1-4; maybe TRBD1 (5 bases). Trimming removed 4 bases at V and 0 bases at J, with 15 bases between. Germline V CDR1 and CDR2: LGHDT, YNNKEL (reference sequence). This CDR3 has 17 residues.

This chain uses TRBV12-3 or TRBV12-4 with TRBJ2-3, with TRBD2 as a possible D gene (5 bases). The V and J ends lost 11 bases and 2 bases respectively, with 14 bases between them. This CDR3 spans 13 amino acids. This chain's CDR3 is CAVSSVPTDTQYF. CDR3 nucleotide sequence: TGTGCCGTCAGTAGCGTGCCCACAGATACGCAGTATTTT.

The rearrangement joins TRBV7-6 to TRBJ1-1; D is uncertain. This CDR3 contains 16 residues. CDR1 and CDR2 (germline): SGHVS, FNYEAQ. V was pared by 5 bases and J by 1 base, with 17 bases between. Here the CDR3 DNA reads TGTGCCAGCAGCCCCGCCGTGGCAGGCAAGAACACTGAAGCTTTCTTT. Its protein product is CASSPAVAGKNTEAFF.

The J gene is TRBJ1-2, the V gene TRBV5-1; tentative D call: TRBD1 (6 bases). The CDR3 loop spans 14 amino acids. Trimming removed 3 bases at V and 0 bases at J, with 9 bases between. Germline V gene sequence: CDR1 SGHRS, CDR2 YFSETQ. The CDR3 DNA sequence: TGCGCCAGCAGCTCCGGGACATCTAACTATGGCTACACCTTC. Translated, it gives CASSSGTSNYGYTF.

This chain joins TRBV4-3 and TRBJ2-7; possible D gene TRBD2, 7 bases. With 0 bases removed from V and 3 bases from J, the gap between germline ends came to 12 bases. Germline assignment: CDR1 LGHNA and CDR2 YSLEER. This CDR3 has 15 residues. CDR3 coding DNA: TGCGCCAGCAGCCAAGATCAAGGGGGGGGCTACGAGCAGTACTTC. Its translation is CASSQDQGGGYEQYF.

The V and J genes are TRBV21-1 and TRBJ1-4; TRBD1 is the table's D call, not checked against the DNA. TRBV21-1 is assigned pseudogene status. The CDR3 contains 16 residues. CDR3 nucleotide sequence: TGTGCCAGCAGCCCATACAGGGGGAGAGGTAATGAAAAACTGTTTTTT. Protein: CASSPYRGRGNEKLFF.

The chain combines TRBV28 with TRBJ1-5, with D maybe TRBD1 (5 bases). Germline V gives CDR1 MDHEN, CDR2 SYDVKM. The CDR3 has 16 residues. With 6 bases removed from V and 2 bases from J, the gap between germline ends came to 17 bases. The CDR3 nucleotides read TGTGCCAGCAGAACAGGCCTCTCAACGGGCAATCAGCCCCAGCATTTT. Amino acid sequence: CASRTGLSTGNQPQHF.

The J gene is TRBJ1-5, the V gene TRBV7-2; possibly TRBD1 for D (6 bases). The CDR3 totals 15 residues. Deletions cut 4 bases from V and 4 bases from J, with 14 bases between. Germline-derived CDR1 and CDR2 are SGHTA and FQGNSA. The CDR3 DNA is TGTGCCAGCAGCTCCGTTCGGGGGGCTAATCAGCCCCAGCATTTT. Residues: CASSSVRGANQPQHF.

The chain employs TRBV13 and TRBJ2-5, with 9 bases aligning to TRBD1. Per the germline V gene, CDR1 is PRHDT and CDR2 is FYEKMQ (reference sequence). Trimming removed 5 bases from V and 2 bases from J; junction bases left unmatched: 3. The CDR3 runs 14 residues. CDR3 bases: TGTGCCAGCAGCCTGACAGGGGGACAAGAGACCCAGTACTTC. It is translated as CASSLTGGQETQYF.

The CDR3 DNA reads as TGTGCCAGCAAGCCTACTAGCGGGGGGACAAGATACGAGCAGTACTTC. Translated: CASKPTSGGTRYEQYF. The genes are TRBV2 and TRBJ2-7; 12 bases match TRBD2. Trimming at V came to 7 bases and at J to 4 bases, leaving 11 bases not matched to a gene. Germline loops: CDR1 SNHLY, CDR2 FYNNEI. The CDR3 loop spans 16 amino acids.

The chain carries TRBV7-9 and TRBJ2-7; D is possibly TRBD1 (6 bases). The CDR3 length is 13 residues. Germline V gives CDR1 SEHNR, CDR2 FQNEAQ (reference sequence). Trimming pared 11 bases from V and 1 base from J, leaving 15 bases between. CDR3 DNA: TGTGCCGGGGGTGGTACAGGGTCCTACGAGCAGTACTTC. Translated: CAGGGTGSYEQYF.

This sequence joins TRBV28 and TRBJ2-7; D is unclear. The CDR3 sequence is 14 residues long. CDR1 is MDHEN and CDR2 is SYDVKM in the germline V gene. The V end was cut by 3 bases, the J end by 2 bases, with 11 bases between. CDR3 DNA: TGTGCCAGCAGTTTGGCGACATACGCCTACGAGCAGTACTTC. It encodes CASSLATYAYEQYF.

The chain joins TRBV6-5 to TRBJ2-5, with a tentative D call TRBD2 (5 bases). Germline values: CDR1 MNHEY, CDR2 SVGAGI. This CDR3 contains 14 residues. The ends were cut back, 7 bases at V and 5 bases at J, with 17 bases in the middle. CDR3 DNA sequence: TGTGCCAGCACCACGAACGGGGTCCGGGAGACCCAGTACTTC. It specifies CASTTNGVRETQYF.

The chain employs TRBV4-3 and TRBJ1-5, with unresolved D. The CDR3 covers 15 residues. Trimming took 0 bases from V and 2 from J, leaving 8 bases between them. Germline V gene lookup returns CDR1 LGHNA and CDR2 YSLEER. For the CDR3, the DNA is TGCGCCAGCAGCCAAGATGGGCAGGGCAATCAGCCCCAGCATTTT. It yields the protein CASSQDGQGNQPQHF.

The chain joins TRBV5-1 to TRBJ2-2, with D possibly being TRBD2 (6 bases). The length of the CDR3 is 12 residues. Trimming removed 5 bases from V and 12 bases from J, with 14 bases in between. Germline CDR1 and CDR2: SGHRS and YFSETQ. CDR3 in amino acids: CASRPAGGKLFF. The CDR3 nucleotides read TGCGCCAGCAGACCCGCTGGGGGGAAGCTGTTTTTT.

This chain connects TRBV30 to TRBJ2-7; D perhaps matches TRBD1 (6 bases). The germline V gene has CDR1 GTSNPN and CDR2 SVGIG (reference sequence). Trimming removed 5 bases from V and 1 base from J, with 12 bases in between. The CDR3 is 13 amino acids. The CDR3 nucleotides read TGTGCCTGGGGGACATCGTTGTCCTACGAGCAGTACTTC. It specifies CAWGTSLSYEQYF.

The V call is TRBV29-1, the J call TRBJ2-6; a weak D match, TRBD1 (6 bases). Germline V gene lookup returns CDR1 SQVTM and CDR2 ANQGSEA. This CDR3 spans 15 amino acids. V was shortened by 2 bases and J by 2 bases, with 10 bases between the two germline ends. The CDR3 DNA follows: TGCAGCGTTGAACTTGAGGGGGCTGGGGCCAACGTCCTGACTTTC. It encodes CSVELEGAGANVLTF.

The rearrangement joins TRBV10-3 to TRBJ2-3; TRBD2 agrees at 9 bases. Trimming took 3 bases from V and 3 from J; bases not matched to a gene: 4. The V gene's germline CDR1 is ENHRY and CDR2 SYGVKD. This CDR3 spans 15 amino acids. CDR3 coding DNA: TGTGCCATCAGTGATCCTAGCGGGGTAACAGATACGCAGTATTTT. Translated: CAISDPSGVTDTQYF.

The table lists this clone with a few counts. The chain combines TRBV7-8 with TRBJ2-6, with D perhaps matching TRBD2 (5 bases). Germline-derived CDR1 and CDR2 are SGHVS and FQNEAQ. The V end was cut by 5 bases, the J end by 1 base, with 15 bases between. This CDR3 is 17 amino acids long. The CDR3 protein is CASSGLTRESGANVLTF. The CDR3 DNA reads as TGTGCCAGCAGCGGACTTACGAGGGAATCTGGGGCCAACGTCCTGACTTTC.

This chain connects TRBV18 to TRBJ2-1; 7 nucleotides match TRBD2. This CDR3 contains 13 residues. Germline CDR1 reads KGHSH; CDR2 reads LQKENI. J gave up 8 bases and V 5 bases, and 6 bases lay outside the gene matches. The DNA for the CDR3 is TGTGCCAGCTCATCACGGGGGAGGGATGAGCAGTTCTTC. Its translation: CASSSRGRDEQFF.

This chain uses TRBV6-2 or TRBV6-3 with TRBJ1-2; D ambiguous. V lost 0 bases to trimming and J lost 4 bases, with 6 bases between them. This CDR3 is built from 13 residues. Germline V CDR1 and CDR2: MNHEY, SVGEGT. CDR3 region: CASSYSAGYGYTF. DNA for the CDR3: TGTGCCAGCAGTTACTCGGCAGGCTATGGCTACACCTTC.

The rearrangement uses TRBV5-6 and TRBJ2-7; TRBD2 matches 10 bases. Germline CDR1 SGHDT, CDR2 YYEEEE. This CDR3 is 14 amino acids long. V was clipped by 4 bases and J by 6 bases; unmatched bases: 7. The CDR3 DNA follows: TGTGCCAGCAGCCGACCCGGGACTAGCGTCGAGCAGTACTTC. Protein: CASSRPGTSVEQYF.

The CDR3 loop is CASSNNAGELFF. CDR3 bases: TGTGCCAGCAGCAACAACGCCGGGGAGCTGTTTTTT. The chain joins TRBV7-9 to TRBJ2-2; D not certain. Germline-derived CDR1 and CDR2 are SEHNR and FQNEAQ (reference sequence). The CDR3 covers 12 residues. V was cut by 5 bases and J by 6 bases, with 7 bases left in between.

V gene TRBV5-1 combines with J gene TRBJ2-5; TRBD1 aligns across 9 bases. Germline V CDR1 and CDR2: SGHRS, YFSETQ. The CDR3 contains 12 residues. V lost 6 bases, J lost 5 bases, and 2 bases stayed unmatched. The CDR3 here is CASTDRGETQYF. The DNA for the CDR3 is TGCGCCAGCACCGACAGGGGGGAGACCCAGTACTTC.

The chain couples TRBV4-3 to TRBJ2-7; D ambiguous. Deletions cut 0 bases from V and 7 bases from J, with 13 bases between. Germline V CDR1 and CDR2: LGHNA, YSLEER. The CDR3 is 14 amino acids. The CDR3 loop is CASSQEYQSWEQYF. The CDR3 region has the DNA TGCGCCAGCAGCCAAGAATACCAGTCCTGGGAGCAGTACTTC.

This rearrangement joins TRBV27 to TRBJ1-6; D remains ambiguous. Germline CDR1 is MNHEY and CDR2 is SMNVEV (reference sequence). CDR3 length: 12 residues. V was trimmed by 7 bases and J by 7 bases, leaving 8 bases between them. CDR3 coding DNA: TGTGCCAGCATGTCGGTGAATTCACCCCTCCACTTT. Translated, it gives CASMSVNSPLHF.

This rearrangement joins TRBV6-1 to TRBJ2-6; 7 bases fit TRBD1. The CDR3 spans 15 residues. The V gene's germline CDR1 is MNHNS and CDR2 SASEGT. Trimming removed 11 bases from V and 3 bases from J; junction bases left unmatched: 10. In DNA, the CDR3 is TGTGCCTGCTGTGAAGGGGGCGGTGGGGCCAACGTCCTGACTTTC. Its translation: CACCEGGGGANVLTF.

V gene TRBV13 combines with J gene TRBJ2-5; D perhaps matches TRBD2 (5 bases). The V gene lost 6 bases and the J gene lost 3 bases, with 17 bases spanning the gap. This CDR3 is 15 amino acids long. Per germline, CDR1 PRHDT and CDR2 FYEKMQ (reference sequence). CDR3 sequence: CASSFPGRSKETQYF. CDR3 nucleotides: TGTGCCAGCAGTTTCCCGGGAAGGTCTAAAGAGACCCAGTACTTC. Full variable domain (missing parts from reference TRBV13 and TRBJ2-5): AAGVIQSPRHLIKEKRETATLKCYPIPRHDTVYWYQQGPGQDPQFLISFYEKMQSDKGSIPDRFSAQQFSDYHSELNMSSLELGDSALYFCASSFPGRSKETQYFGPGTRLLVL.

The rearrangement links TRBV29-1 to TRBJ2-3, with 8 bases matching TRBD2. Germline V gene sequence: CDR1 SQVTM, CDR2 ANQGSEA. The CDR3 has 11 residues. After removal of 7 bases from V and 7 bases from J, the junction contained 4 bases not matched to a gene. The chain's CDR3 is CSGLAGNTQYF. CDR3 nucleotides: TGCAGCGGCCTAGCGGGTAATACGCAGTATTTT.

This sequence joins TRBV4-1 and TRBJ2-7; tentatively, D is TRBD1 (6 bases). Germline V lookup: CDR1 MGHRA, CDR2 YSYEKL. V lost 1 base and J lost 2, with 12 bases in between. This CDR3 region has 15 residues. This CDR3 is CASSQVIGGAYEQYF. The CDR3 DNA sequence: TGCGCCAGCAGCCAAGTCATAGGGGGAGCCTACGAGCAGTACTTC.